These T cell receptor beta chains were read from a single sample in a study of response to subunit inactivated influenza vaccine. TCRdb processed the RT-PCR reads anew with MiXCR; each CDR3 protein has one entry. Here the sample spans more than 450,000 distinct CDR3 sequences, around 11% being singletons. These data also featured in a second study, about T cells expressing NK-cell markers.

The input for sequencing was PBMCs from blood, taken on the day of vaccination. These receptors came from a man aged 50 to 59 who received an inactivated influenza vaccine. CDR3s include the opening cysteine and the closing phenylalanine or tryptophan. Fields, in order: CDR3 DNA, CDR3 protein, D gene, clone size, V gene, J gene. D genes are given only for firm matches. The size field is filled for only some rows; it gives once, few, many or a size class.

DNA: TGTGCCAGCAGCCTAACCCTCACGGGAGCAGATGGCTACACCTTC; CDR3: CASSLTLTGADGYTF; D: -; size: many; V: TRBV6-1; J: TRBJ1-2
DNA: TGTGCCAGCAGCTTAGATGGCAGGGAAATTTTGGAGACCCAGTACTTC; CDR3: CASSLDGREILETQYF; D: -; size: few; V: TRBV7-8; J: TRBJ2-5
DNA: TGCGCCAGCAGCTTGAGGGGGGCGGTCCCAGATACGCAGTATTTT; CDR3: CASSLRGAVPDTQYF; D: -; size: few; V: TRBV5-1; J: TRBJ2-3
DNA: TGTGCCAGCAGCTTAGCATCAGGGCCCCGCACTGAAGCTTTCTTT; CDR3: CASSLASGPRTEAFF; D: -; size: few; V: TRBV7-9; J: TRBJ1-1
DNA: TGTGCCAGCAGCTCTGGACGGTACGGGGAGCTGTTTTTT; CDR3: CASSSGRYGELFF; D: -; size: -; V: TRBV12-3/TRBV12-4; J: TRBJ2-2
DNA: TGCAGTGGGCCAACGGGGGGAGGCACTGAAGCTTTCTTT; CDR3: CSGPTGGGTEAFF; D: -; size: few; V: TRBV20-1; J: TRBJ1-1
DNA: TGTGCCAGAGGCGTCAATGAGCAGTTCTTC; CDR3: CARGVNEQFF; D: -; size: -; V: TRBV11-2; J: TRBJ2-1
DNA: TGCAGTGCCCTCCGGAGGAGTTCCTACGAGCAGTACTTC; CDR3: CSALRRSSYEQYF; D: -; size: few; V: TRBV20-1; J: TRBJ2-7
DNA: TGCGCCAGCAGCATGACAGGGGGCACCGGGGAGCTGTTTTTT; CDR3: CASSMTGGTGELFF; D: TRBD1; size: many; V: TRBV5-1; J: TRBJ2-2
DNA: TGTGCCAGCACCAGACTATACTATGGATTAGCGAGAGAAAATGAGCAGTTCTTC; CDR3: CASTRLYYGLARENEQFF; D: -; size: -; V: TRBV6-2/TRBV6-3; J: TRBJ2-1
DNA: TGCGCCAGCAGTGAGGGGACAAGAAACAATGAGCAGTTCTTC; CDR3: CASSEGTRNNEQFF; D: -; size: few; V: TRBV10-1; J: TRBJ2-1
DNA: TGTGCCATCAGTGCCGCCACCTACGAGCAGTACTTC; CDR3: CAISAATYEQYF; D: -; size: -; V: TRBV10-3; J: TRBJ2-7
DNA: TGTGCCAGCAGTCTAACATCGTATCTGTCCAGGGGAGATACGCAGTATTTT; CDR3: CASSLTSYLSRGDTQYF; D: -; size: -; V: TRBV28; J: TRBJ2-3
DNA: TGTGCCAGCAGCTTAGTGGAGGTAGCGGGAGGCCTTACGCAGTATTTT; CDR3: CASSLVEVAGGLTQYF; D: TRBD2; size: -; V: TRBV7-2; J: TRBJ2-3
DNA: TGTGCCAGCAGCTTAGCGAGATCTGGTACGCAGTATTTT; CDR3: CASSLARSGTQYF; D: -; size: -; V: TRBV11-3; J: TRBJ2-3
DNA: TGTGCCAGCAGCCTCGGACTACTAGCGGGAGAAGTTGGGTACAATGAGCAGTTCTTC; CDR3: CASSLGLLAGEVGYNEQFF; D: TRBD2; size: -; V: TRBV11-2; J: TRBJ2-1
DNA: TGCGCCAGCAGCGAGGGGTGGAGCACCGGGGAGCTGTTTTTT; CDR3: CASSEGWSTGELFF; D: -; size: many; V: TRBV5-1; J: TRBJ2-2
DNA: TGCGCCAGCAGTCATCCGACTAGCGGAGGGCAAGAGACCCAGTACTTC; CDR3: CASSHPTSGGQETQYF; D: TRBD2; size: -; V: TRBV23-1; J: TRBJ2-5
DNA: TGTGCCATCAGTGAGTCGGTCATCCGGACAAGTAAAGAGACCCAGTACTTC; CDR3: CAISESVIRTSKETQYF; D: -; size: -; V: TRBV10-3; J: TRBJ2-5
DNA: TGTGCCAGCAGTTACTCGTTCACTAGCGGGAGGGGTGAGCAGTTCTTC; CDR3: CASSYSFTSGRGEQFF; D: TRBD2; size: -; V: TRBV6-5; J: TRBJ2-1
DNA: TGCGCCAGCAGACGGACATTCCAAGAGACCCAGTACTTC; CDR3: CASRRTFQETQYF; D: -; size: few; V: TRBV5-1; J: TRBJ2-5
DNA: TGTGCCAGCAGTTTATCCACCGAGACAGGGGGTAGCTACGAGCAGTACTTC; CDR3: CASSLSTETGGSYEQYF; D: TRBD1; size: few; V: TRBV28; J: TRBJ2-7
DNA: TGCAGTGGATCTGCTAGCACAGATACGCAGTATTTT; CDR3: CSGSASTDTQYF; D: -; size: many; V: TRBV20-1; J: TRBJ2-3
DNA: TGTGCCAGCAGAATGGGACTAGCGGGAGGCACCGAGCAGTTCTTC; CDR3: CASRMGLAGGTEQFF; D: TRBD2; size: many; V: TRBV7-9; J: TRBJ2-1
DNA: TGTGCCAGCAGTGAATCCGATACGCAGTATTTT; CDR3: CASSESDTQYF; D: -; size: few; V: TRBV2; J: TRBJ2-3
DNA: TGCGCCAGCGCCTCCGGGCAGGGCACAGATACGCAGTATTTT; CDR3: CASASGQGTDTQYF; D: -; size: many; V: TRBV5-1; J: TRBJ2-3
DNA: TGTGCCAGCAGATGGACAGGGGGCGGCACAGATACGCAGTATTTT; CDR3: CASRWTGGGTDTQYF; D: TRBD1; size: many; V: TRBV12-3/TRBV12-4; J: TRBJ2-3
DNA: TGTGCCAGCTCACTCGGACAGGCAGAAACTGAAGCTTTCTTT; CDR3: CASSLGQAETEAFF; D: TRBD1; size: few; V: TRBV18; J: TRBJ1-1
DNA: TGTGCCAGCAGCTCCGCGTGGGGGGGGATCAAGACCCAGTACTTC; CDR3: CASSSAWGGIKTQYF; D: TRBD2; size: few; V: TRBV7-8; J: TRBJ2-5
DNA: TGTGCCATCAGGGGGACAGGCCAATACGAGCAGTACTTC; CDR3: CAIRGTGQYEQYF; D: TRBD1; size: -; V: TRBV10-3; J: TRBJ2-7